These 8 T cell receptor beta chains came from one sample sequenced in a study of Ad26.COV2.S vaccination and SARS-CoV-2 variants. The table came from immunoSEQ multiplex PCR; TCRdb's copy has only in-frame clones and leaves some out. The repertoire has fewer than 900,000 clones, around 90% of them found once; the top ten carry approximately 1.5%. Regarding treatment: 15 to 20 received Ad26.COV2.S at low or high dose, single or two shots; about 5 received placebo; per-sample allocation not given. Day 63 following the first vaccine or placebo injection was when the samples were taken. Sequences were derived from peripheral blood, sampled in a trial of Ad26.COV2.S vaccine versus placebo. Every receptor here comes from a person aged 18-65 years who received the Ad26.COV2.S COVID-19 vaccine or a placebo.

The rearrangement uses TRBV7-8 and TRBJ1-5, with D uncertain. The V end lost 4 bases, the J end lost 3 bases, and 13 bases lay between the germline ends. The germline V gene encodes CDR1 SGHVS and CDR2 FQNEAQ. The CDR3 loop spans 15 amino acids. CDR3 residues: CASSSGREANQPQHF. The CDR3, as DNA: TGTGCCAGCAGCTCTGGACGGGAAGCCAATCAGCCCCAGCATTTT.

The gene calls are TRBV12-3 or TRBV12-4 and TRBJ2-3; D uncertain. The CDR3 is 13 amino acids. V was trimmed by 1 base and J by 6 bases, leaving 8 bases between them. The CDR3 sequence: CASSLVQRDTQYF. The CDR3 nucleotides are TGTGCCAGCAGTTTAGTTCAGAGGGATACGCAGTATTTT.

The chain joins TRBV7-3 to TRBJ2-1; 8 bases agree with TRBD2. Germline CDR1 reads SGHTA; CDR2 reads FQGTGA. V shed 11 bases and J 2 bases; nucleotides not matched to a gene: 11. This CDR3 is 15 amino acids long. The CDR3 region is CACSLAGGTYNEQFF. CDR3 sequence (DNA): TGTGCCTGCTCCTTGGCGGGGGGTACCTACAATGAGCAGTTCTTC.

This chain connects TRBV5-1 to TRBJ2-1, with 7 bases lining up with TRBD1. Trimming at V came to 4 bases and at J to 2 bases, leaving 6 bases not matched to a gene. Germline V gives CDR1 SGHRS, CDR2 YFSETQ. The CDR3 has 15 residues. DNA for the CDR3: TGCGCCAGCAGCAAGGGACAGAATACCTACAATGAGCAGTTCTTC. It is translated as CASSKGQNTYNEQFF. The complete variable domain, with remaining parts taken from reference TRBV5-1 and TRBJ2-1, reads KAGVTQTPRYLIKTRGQQVTLSCSPISGHRSVSWYQQTPGQGLQFLFEYFSETQRNKGNFPGRFSGRQFSNSRSEMNVSTLELGDSALYLCASSKGQNTYNEQFFGPGTRLTVL.

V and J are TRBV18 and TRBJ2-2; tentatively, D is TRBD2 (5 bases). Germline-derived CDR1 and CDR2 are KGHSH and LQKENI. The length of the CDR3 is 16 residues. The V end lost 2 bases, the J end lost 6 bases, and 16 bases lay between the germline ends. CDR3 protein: CASSPEGLAPAGELFF. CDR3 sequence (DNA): TGTGCCAGCTCACCAGAGGGCCTGGCCCCGGCCGGGGAGCTGTTTTTT.

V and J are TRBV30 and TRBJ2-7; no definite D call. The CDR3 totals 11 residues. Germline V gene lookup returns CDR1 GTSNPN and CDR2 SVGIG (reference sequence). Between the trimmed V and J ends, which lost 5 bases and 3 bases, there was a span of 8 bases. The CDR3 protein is CAWGSDYEQYF. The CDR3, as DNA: TGTGCCTGGGGCTCAGACTACGAGCAGTACTTC.

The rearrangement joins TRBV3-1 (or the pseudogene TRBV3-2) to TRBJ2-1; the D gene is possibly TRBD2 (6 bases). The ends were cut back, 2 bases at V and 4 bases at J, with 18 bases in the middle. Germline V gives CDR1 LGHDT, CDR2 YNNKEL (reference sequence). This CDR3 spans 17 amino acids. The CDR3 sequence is CASSQSVIRDWYNEQFF. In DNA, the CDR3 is TGTGCCAGCAGCCAATCTGTGATCCGGGACTGGTACAATGAGCAGTTCTTC.

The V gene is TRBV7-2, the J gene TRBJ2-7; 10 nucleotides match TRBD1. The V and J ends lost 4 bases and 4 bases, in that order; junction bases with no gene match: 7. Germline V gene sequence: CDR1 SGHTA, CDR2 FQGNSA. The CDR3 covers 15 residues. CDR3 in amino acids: CASSSPGQGMYEQYF. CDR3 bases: TGTGCCAGCAGCTCACCGGGACAGGGGATGTACGAGCAGTACTTC.